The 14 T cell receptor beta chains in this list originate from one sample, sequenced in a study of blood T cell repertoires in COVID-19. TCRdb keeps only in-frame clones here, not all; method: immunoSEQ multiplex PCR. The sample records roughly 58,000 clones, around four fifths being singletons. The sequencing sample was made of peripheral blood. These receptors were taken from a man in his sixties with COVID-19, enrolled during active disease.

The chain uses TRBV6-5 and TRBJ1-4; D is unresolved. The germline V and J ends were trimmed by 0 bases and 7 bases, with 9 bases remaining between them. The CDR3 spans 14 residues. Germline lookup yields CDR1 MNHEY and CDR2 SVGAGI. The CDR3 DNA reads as TGTGCCAGCAGTTACTCGGACTTGGGTGAAAAACTGTTTTTT. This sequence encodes CASSYSDLGEKLFF.

CDR3 bases: TGTGCCTGGAGCGGACTAGCGGGGCGGGGCTACGATACGCAGTATTTT. Protein sequence: CAWSGLAGRGYDTQYF. The V call is TRBV30, the J call TRBJ2-3, with TRBD2 identical over 12 bases. Germline values: CDR1 GTSNPN, CDR2 SVGIG (reference sequence). This CDR3 contains 16 residues. Losses at the gene ends were 3 bases for V and 6 bases for J; bases not matched to a gene: 10.

CDR3 in amino acids: CASSLTRVGYEQYF. The CDR3, as DNA: TGTGCCAGCAGCTTGACCCGAGTTGGCTACGAGCAGTACTTC. The V and J genes are TRBV5-6 and TRBJ2-7; D is ambiguous. This CDR3 comprises 14 residues. Trimming left V 1 base short and J 3 bases short, with 11 bases between. Per germline, CDR1 SGHDT and CDR2 YYEEEE.

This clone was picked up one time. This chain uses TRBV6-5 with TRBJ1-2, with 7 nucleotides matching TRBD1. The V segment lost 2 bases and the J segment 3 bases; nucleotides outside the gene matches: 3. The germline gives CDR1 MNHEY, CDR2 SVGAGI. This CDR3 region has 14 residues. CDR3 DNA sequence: TGTGCCAGCAGTTACAGGACAGGCGACTATGGCTACACCTTC. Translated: CASSYRTGDYGYTF.

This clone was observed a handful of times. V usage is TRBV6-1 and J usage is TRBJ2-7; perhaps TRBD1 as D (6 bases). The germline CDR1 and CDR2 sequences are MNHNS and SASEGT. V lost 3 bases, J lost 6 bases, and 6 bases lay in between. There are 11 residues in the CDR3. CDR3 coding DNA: TGTGCCAGCAGTGACAGGGGCGAGCAGTACTTC. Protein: CASSDRGEQYF.

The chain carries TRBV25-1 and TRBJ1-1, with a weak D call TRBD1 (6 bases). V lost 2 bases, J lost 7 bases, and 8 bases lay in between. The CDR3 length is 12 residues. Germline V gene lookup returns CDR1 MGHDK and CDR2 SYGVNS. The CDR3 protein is CASSEQGFEAFF. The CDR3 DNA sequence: TGTGCCAGCAGTGAACAGGGGTTTGAAGCTTTCTTT.

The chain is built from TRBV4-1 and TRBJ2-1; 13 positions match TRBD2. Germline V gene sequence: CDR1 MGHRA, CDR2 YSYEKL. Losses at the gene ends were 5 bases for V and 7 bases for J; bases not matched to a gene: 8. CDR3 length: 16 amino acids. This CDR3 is CASSTQGLAGKNEQFF. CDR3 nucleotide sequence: TGCGCCAGCAGCACACAGGGACTAGCGGGAAAAAATGAGCAGTTCTTC.

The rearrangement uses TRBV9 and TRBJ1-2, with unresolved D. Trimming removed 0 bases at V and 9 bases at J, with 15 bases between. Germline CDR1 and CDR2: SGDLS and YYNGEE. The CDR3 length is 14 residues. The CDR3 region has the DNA TGTGCCAGCAGCGTAGGAAATCGGGATCGCAGCTACACCTTC. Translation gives CASSVGNRDRSYTF.

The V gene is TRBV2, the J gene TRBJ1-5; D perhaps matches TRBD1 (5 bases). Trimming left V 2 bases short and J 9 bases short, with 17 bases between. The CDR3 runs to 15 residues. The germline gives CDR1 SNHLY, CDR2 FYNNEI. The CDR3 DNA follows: TGTGCCAGCAGTGAAATCCCAGGGAATAGTGCGCCCCAGCATTTT. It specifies CASSEIPGNSAPQHF. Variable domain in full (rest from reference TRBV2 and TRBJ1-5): EPEVTQTPSHQVTQMGQEVILRCVPISNHLYFYWYRQILGQKVEFLVSFYNNEISEKSEIFDDQFSVERPDGSNFTLKIRSTKLEDSAMYFCASSEIPGNSAPQHFGDGTRLSIL.

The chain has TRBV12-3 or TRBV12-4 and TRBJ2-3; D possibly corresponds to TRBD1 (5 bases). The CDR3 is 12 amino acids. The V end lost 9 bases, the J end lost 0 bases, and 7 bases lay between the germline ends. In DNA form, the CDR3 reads TGTGCCAGTAGGGGTAGCACAGATACGCAGTATTTT. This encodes CASRGSTDTQYF.

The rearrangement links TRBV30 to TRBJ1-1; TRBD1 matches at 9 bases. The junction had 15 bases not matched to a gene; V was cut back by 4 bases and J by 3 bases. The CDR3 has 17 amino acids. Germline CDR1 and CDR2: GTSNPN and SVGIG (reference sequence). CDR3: CAWNSPALGTGHTEAFF. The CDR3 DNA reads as TGTGCCTGGAACTCTCCCGCTTTGGGGACAGGGCACACTGAAGCTTTCTTT.

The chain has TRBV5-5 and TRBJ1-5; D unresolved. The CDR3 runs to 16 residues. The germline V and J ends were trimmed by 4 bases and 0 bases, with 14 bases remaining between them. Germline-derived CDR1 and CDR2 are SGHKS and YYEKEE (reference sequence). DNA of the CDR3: TGTGCCAGCAGCCCCCGGGAGTCACATAGCAATCAGCCCCAGCATTTT. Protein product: CASSPRESHSNQPQHF.

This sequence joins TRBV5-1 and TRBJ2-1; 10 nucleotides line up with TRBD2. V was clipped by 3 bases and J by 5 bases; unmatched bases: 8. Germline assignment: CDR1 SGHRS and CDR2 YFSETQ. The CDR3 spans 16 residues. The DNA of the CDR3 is TGCGCCAGCAGCTCCTCGGGACTAGCGATGAACAATGAGCAGTTCTTC. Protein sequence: CASSSSGLAMNNEQFF.

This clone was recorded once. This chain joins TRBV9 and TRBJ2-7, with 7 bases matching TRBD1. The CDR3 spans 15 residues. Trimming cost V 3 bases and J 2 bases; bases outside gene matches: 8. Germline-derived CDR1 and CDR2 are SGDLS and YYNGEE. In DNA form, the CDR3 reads TGTGCCAGCAGCGAGGGTTATGACAGGGCCTACGAGCAGTACTTC. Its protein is CASSEGYDRAYEQYF. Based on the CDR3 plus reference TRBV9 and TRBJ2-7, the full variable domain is DSGVTQTPKHLITATGQRVTLRCSPRSGDLSVYWYQQSLDQGLQFLIQYYNGEERAKGNILERFSAQQFPDLHSELNLSSLELGDSALYFCASSEGYDRAYEQYFGPGTRLTVT.